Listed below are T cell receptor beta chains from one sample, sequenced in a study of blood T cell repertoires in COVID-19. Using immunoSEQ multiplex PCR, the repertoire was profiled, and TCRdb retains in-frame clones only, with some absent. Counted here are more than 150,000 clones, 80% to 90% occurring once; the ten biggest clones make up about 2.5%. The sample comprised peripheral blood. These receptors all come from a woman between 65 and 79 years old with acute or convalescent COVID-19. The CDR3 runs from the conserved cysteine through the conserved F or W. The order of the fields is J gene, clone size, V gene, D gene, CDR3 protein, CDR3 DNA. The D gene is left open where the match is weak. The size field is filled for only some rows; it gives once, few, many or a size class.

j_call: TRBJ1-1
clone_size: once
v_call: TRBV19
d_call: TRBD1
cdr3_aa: CASSRTMNRGTEAFF
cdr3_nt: TGTGCCAGTAGTAGAACAATGAACAGGGGCACTGAAGCTTTCTTT

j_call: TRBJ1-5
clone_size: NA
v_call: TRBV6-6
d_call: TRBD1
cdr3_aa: CASRRQGADGGNQPQHF
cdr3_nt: TGTGCCAGCAGACGACAGGGGGCGGATGGAGGCAATCAGCCCCAGCATTTT

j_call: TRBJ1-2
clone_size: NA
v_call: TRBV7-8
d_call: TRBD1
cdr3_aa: CASSSGQSRRGYTF
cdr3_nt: TGTGCCAGCAGCTCGGGACAGAGCCGGAGGGGCTACACCTTC

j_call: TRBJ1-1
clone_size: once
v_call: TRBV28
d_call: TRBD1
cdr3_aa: CASSAGGQEAFF
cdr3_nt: TGTGCCAGCAGTGCAGGGGGCCAAGAAGCTTTCTTT

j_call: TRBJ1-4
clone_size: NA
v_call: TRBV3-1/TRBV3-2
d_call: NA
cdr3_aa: CASSQGLAEKLFF
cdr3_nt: TGTGCCAGCAGCCAAGGTTTGGCCGAAAAACTGTTTTTT

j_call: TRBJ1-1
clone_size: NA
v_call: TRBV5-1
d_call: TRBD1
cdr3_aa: CASTMEGAGRNTEAFF
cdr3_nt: TGCGCCAGCACAATGGAGGGGGCAGGGCGGAACACTGAAGCTTTCTTT

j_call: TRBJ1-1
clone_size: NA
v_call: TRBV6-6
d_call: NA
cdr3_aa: CASSYGGANTEAFF
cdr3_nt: TGTGCCAGCAGTTACGGGGGGGCGAACACTGAAGCTTTCTTT

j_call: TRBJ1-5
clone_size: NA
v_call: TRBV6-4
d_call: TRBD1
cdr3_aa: CARGQGAILEPQHF
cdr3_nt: TGTGCCCGGGGACAGGGGGCTATCTTGGAGCCCCAGCATTTT

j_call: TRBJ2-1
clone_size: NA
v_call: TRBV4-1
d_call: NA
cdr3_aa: CASSQDGGAAASYNEQFF
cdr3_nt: TGCGCCAGCAGCCAAGATGGCGGGGCGGCTGCGTCCTACAATGAGCAGTTCTTC

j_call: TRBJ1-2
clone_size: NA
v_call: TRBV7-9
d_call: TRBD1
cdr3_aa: CASSQKGQGNYGYTF
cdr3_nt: TGTGCCAGCAGCCAGAAGGGACAGGGGAACTATGGCTACACCTTC

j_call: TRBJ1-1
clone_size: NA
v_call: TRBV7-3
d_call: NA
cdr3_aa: CASSSQGTEAFF
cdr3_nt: TGTGCCAGCAGCTCACAGGGAACTGAAGCTTTCTTT

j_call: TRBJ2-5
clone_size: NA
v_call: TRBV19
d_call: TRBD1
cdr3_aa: CASSFGQGEKTQYF
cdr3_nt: TGTGCCAGTAGTTTCGGTCAGGGGGAAAAGACCCAGTACTTC

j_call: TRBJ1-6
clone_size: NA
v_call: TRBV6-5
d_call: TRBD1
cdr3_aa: CATRTGVNSPLHF
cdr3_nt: TGTGCCACAAGGACAGGGGTGAATTCACCCCTCCACTTT

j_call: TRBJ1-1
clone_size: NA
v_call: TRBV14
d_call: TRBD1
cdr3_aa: CASSQVVGQGSTEAFF
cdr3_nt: TGTGCCAGCAGCCAAGTGGTGGGACAGGGCTCCACTGAAGCTTTCTTT

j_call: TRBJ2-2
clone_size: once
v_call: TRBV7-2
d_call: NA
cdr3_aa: CASSFEKGRRELFF
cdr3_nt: TGTGCCAGCAGCTTTGAGAAGGGGCGTAGGGAGCTGTTTTTT

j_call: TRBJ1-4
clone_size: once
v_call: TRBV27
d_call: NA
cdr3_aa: CASKQGGGNEKLFF
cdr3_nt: TGTGCCAGCAAGCAGGGAGGTGGTAATGAAAAACTGTTTTTT